These T cell receptor beta chains were read from a single sample in a study of T cells in Graves' hyperthyroidism and ophthalmopathy. A single record per CDR3 protein comes from TCRdb applying MiXCR to the multiplex PCR reads. Of 85,000 to 110,000 distinct CDR3 sequences listed, 47% are singletons. Specimen: blood. The receptor set was obtained from a man aged 35 to 55 with Graves' hyperthyroidism. Each CDR3 is given with its conserved first and last residue. The order of the fields is CDR3 protein, CDR3 DNA, clone size, J gene, V gene, D gene, CDR3 length. The D gene is left open where the match is weak. For some rows the clone size is stated as once, few or many, or as a class when expanded; others skip it.

CASSEQVPGPSPLHF TGTGCCAGCAGTGAACAGGTCCCAGGGCCTTCACCCCTCCACTTT many TRBJ1-6 TRBV6-1 NA 15
CASSSPGDEQYF TGTGCCAGCAGCTCACCAGGGGACGAGCAGTACTTC many TRBJ2-7 TRBV7-9 NA 12
CASSPRGTNVLTF TGTGCCAGCAGTCCTCGGGGGACTAACGTCCTGACTTTC NA TRBJ2-6 TRBV12-3/TRBV12-4 NA 13
CASSSTGKDYTF TGTGCCAGCAGTTCTACAGGGAAAGACTACACCTTC NA TRBJ1-2 TRBV6-5 NA 12
CSAVPGYQETQYF TGCAGTGCGGTCCCGGGGTACCAAGAGACCCAGTACTTC NA TRBJ2-5 TRBV20-1 NA 13
CASSNRVIEEKLFF TGTGCCAGCAGTAACAGGGTGATAGAAGAAAAACTGTTTTTT few TRBJ1-4 TRBV3-1 NA 14
CAISEAGTGREKLFF TGTGCCATCAGTGAGGCAGGGACAGGCCGGGAAAAACTGTTTTTT many TRBJ1-4 TRBV10-3 TRBD1 15
CASSPPNRVLMEQYF TGTGCCAGCAGCCCCCCAAACAGGGTGCTGATGGAGCAGTACTTC few TRBJ2-7 TRBV5-5 NA 15
CSAGGWDYQPQHF TGCAGTGCTGGAGGATGGGACTATCAGCCCCAGCATTTT NA TRBJ1-5 TRBV20-1 NA 13
CASSSNGGRGRRTDTQYF TGTGCCAGCAGTTCTAACGGGGGTCGGGGCAGGCGCACAGATACGCAGTATTTT NA TRBJ2-3 TRBV12-3/TRBV12-4 NA 18
CASSLSAGGASAFF TGCGCCAGCAGCTTGTCGGCAGGGGGCGCGTCTGCTTTCTTT many TRBJ1-1 TRBV5-1 TRBD1 14
CASSLAGVKNIQYF TGTGCCAGCAGCTTGGCAGGGGTGAAAAACATTCAGTACTTC NA TRBJ2-4 TRBV5-6 NA 14
CSASRVAGGQETQYF TGCAGTGCTAGTAGGGTAGCGGGGGGGCAAGAGACCCAGTACTTC NA TRBJ2-5 TRBV20-1 TRBD2 15
CASSLPILAGHNEQFF TGTGCCAGCAGTCTCCCCATTTTAGCGGGGCACAATGAGCAGTTCTTC many TRBJ2-1 TRBV13 TRBD2 16
CASSLARGGGEQFF TGTGCCAGCAGCTTAGCGAGGGGGGGCGGTGAGCAATTCTTC NA TRBJ2-1 TRBV11-3 NA 14
CASSLAPGVNTEAFF TGTGCCAGCAGCCTAGCCCCAGGGGTTAACACTGAAGCTTTCTTT many TRBJ1-1 TRBV7-3 NA 15
CGSNLVAVPYEQYF TGTGGCAGCAACTTAGTAGCGGTTCCCTACGAGCAGTACTTC once TRBJ2-7 TRBV7-9 NA 14
CASSSRGRQETQYF TGCGCCAGCAGCTCGAGGGGTAGACAAGAGACCCAGTACTTC NA TRBJ2-5 TRBV5-1 NA 14
CASGSASEGPGEQYF TGTGCCAGCGGCAGTGCTAGCGAGGGCCCCGGGGAGCAGTACTTC NA TRBJ2-7 TRBV7-9 NA 15
CASRADRIYEQYF TGTGCCAGCAGAGCGGACAGGATTTACGAGCAGTACTTC many TRBJ2-7 TRBV6-5 TRBD1 13
CASSLPKNTEAFF TGTGCCAGCAGCCTACCAAAGAACACTGAAGCTTTCTTT many TRBJ1-1 TRBV7-2 NA 13
CARASGRATNYEQYF TGTGCTAGAGCTAGCGGGAGGGCCACAAACTACGAGCAGTACTTC NA TRBJ2-7 TRBV2 TRBD2 15
CSASSGTGSYEQYF TGCAGTGCTAGCTCCGGGACAGGGTCCTACGAGCAGTACTTC NA TRBJ2-7 TRBV20-1 TRBD1 14
CSAPRTSGGRTDTQYF TGCAGTGCCCCTAGGACTAGCGGGGGACGAACAGATACGCAGTATTTT many TRBJ2-3 TRBV20-1 TRBD2 16
CASSYRDNSPLHF TGTGCCAGCAGTTACAGGGATAATTCACCCCTCCACTTT NA TRBJ1-6 TRBV2 NA 13
CASSLYGSTGELFF TGTGCCAGCAGTTTATACGGATCCACCGGGGAGCTGTTTTTT few TRBJ2-2 TRBV28 NA 14
CASSVAEGSNTIYF TGTGCCAGCAGCGTAGCTGAAGGTTCCAACACCATATATTTT many TRBJ1-3 TRBV9 NA 14
CASSRGTVSGNTIYF TGTGCCAGCAGCAGAGGGACGGTCTCTGGAAACACCATATATTTT few TRBJ1-3 TRBV3-1 NA 15
CASSLGQGQPPQHF TGCGCCAGCAGCTTGGGACAGGGGCAACCGCCCCAGCATTTT NA TRBJ1-5 TRBV5-1 TRBD1 14
CSARGVSGNSPLHF TGCAGTGCTAGGGGGGTTAGCGGGAATTCACCCCTCCACTTT NA TRBJ1-6 TRBV20-1 NA 14
CASSIVGVASPHHF TGTGCCAGTAGTATAGTCGGGGTCGCCTCACCCCACCACTTT NA TRBJ1-6 TRBV19 NA 14
CASSLEVLETQYF TGCGCCAGCAGCTTGGAGGTGCTAGAGACCCAGTACTTC many TRBJ2-5 TRBV5-1 NA 13
CASSLSYSNQPQHF TGTGCCAGCAGTTTAAGTTATAGCAATCAGCCCCAGCATTTT many TRBJ1-5 TRBV12-3/TRBV12-4 NA 14
CASSEPLATSGYNEQFF TGTGCCAGCAGTGAGCCCTTGGCAACTAGCGGTTACAATGAGCAGTTCTTC many TRBJ2-1 TRBV2 TRBD2 17
CASSQNIRAYGYTF TGTGCCAGCAGTCAGAACATTAGGGCCTATGGCTACACCTTC many TRBJ1-2 TRBV6-1 NA 14
CASSLATGPGQPQHF TGTGCCAGCAGCTTAGCGACAGGGCCGGGTCAGCCCCAGCATTTT NA TRBJ1-5 TRBV7-4 TRBD1 15
CASSLDSAGELFF TGTGCCAGCAGCTTAGATAGTGCCGGGGAGCTGTTTTTT many TRBJ2-2 TRBV7-2 NA 13
CSASRGADTQYF TGCAGTGCTAGTCGTGGCGCAGATACGCAGTATTTT many TRBJ2-3 TRBV20-1 NA 12
CSVGPATDTQYF TGCAGCGTTGGGCCAGCCACAGATACGCAGTATTTT many TRBJ2-3 TRBV29-1 NA 12
CGAGFRPSSPLHF TGCGGTGCTGGCTTCAGGCCTTCTTCACCCCTCCACTTT NA TRBJ1-6 TRBV20-1 NA 13
CASSGRTYPLGANTGELFF TGTGCCAGCAGCGGGCGGACATACCCCCTCGGGGCGAACACCGGGGAGCTGTTTTTT NA TRBJ2-2 TRBV13 NA 19
CASSLLLGEAGYTF TGTGCCAGCAGCTTACTCCTCGGGGAGGCCGGCTACACCTTC NA TRBJ1-2 TRBV7-9 NA 14
CASSPDRGQGYTF TGTGCCAGCAGTCCGGACAGGGGGCAAGGCTACACCTTC many TRBJ1-2 TRBV2 TRBD1 13
CATSRSSSQDPNEQFF TGTGCCACTTCTCGATCTAGCAGCCAAGATCCCAATGAGCAGTTCTTC NA TRBJ2-1 TRBV24-1 NA 16
CASSWTSGGSQETQYF TGTGCCAGCAGCTGGACTAGCGGGGGGAGCCAAGAGACCCAGTACTTC NA TRBJ2-5 TRBV12-3/TRBV12-4 TRBD2 16
CASSQLQTVAMNTEAFF TGTGCCAGCAGTCAGCTCCAGACAGTCGCCATGAACACTGAAGCTTTCTTT NA TRBJ1-1 TRBV6-5 NA 17
CSVEGTGVGYTF TGCAGCGTTGAAGGGACAGGGGTCGGCTACACCTTC NA TRBJ1-2 TRBV29-1 TRBD1 12
CTSVPAVLGVSYEQYF NA NA TRBJ2-7 TRBV15 NA 16
CASSVGANQPQHF TGCGCCAGCAGCGTGGGGGCCAATCAGCCCCAGCATTTT many TRBJ1-5 TRBV5-1 NA 13
CASTRKRSGVQETQYF TGTGCCAGCACGAGGAAACGGAGCGGGGTTCAAGAGACCCAGTACTTC NA TRBJ2-5 TRBV3-1 TRBD2 16
CSAASGWNSYEQYF TGCAGTGCGGCTAGCGGGTGGAACTCCTACGAGCAGTACTTC NA TRBJ2-7 TRBV20-1 TRBD2 14
CASSAGQENEKLFF TGTGCCAGCAGTGCCGGACAGGAGAATGAAAAACTGTTTTTT few TRBJ1-4 TRBV27 TRBD1 14
CSVEVGGDTEAFF TGCAGCGTTGAGGTTGGAGGAGACACTGAAGCTTTCTTT many TRBJ1-1 TRBV29-1 NA 13
CAWSVTDSSYEQYF TGTGCCTGGAGTGTAACGGACAGCTCCTACGAGCAGTACTTC NA TRBJ2-7 TRBV30 NA 14
CASSSPSGHTGELFF TGTGCCAGCAGCTCACCGAGCGGTCACACCGGGGAGCTGTTTTTT NA TRBJ2-2 TRBV28 NA 15